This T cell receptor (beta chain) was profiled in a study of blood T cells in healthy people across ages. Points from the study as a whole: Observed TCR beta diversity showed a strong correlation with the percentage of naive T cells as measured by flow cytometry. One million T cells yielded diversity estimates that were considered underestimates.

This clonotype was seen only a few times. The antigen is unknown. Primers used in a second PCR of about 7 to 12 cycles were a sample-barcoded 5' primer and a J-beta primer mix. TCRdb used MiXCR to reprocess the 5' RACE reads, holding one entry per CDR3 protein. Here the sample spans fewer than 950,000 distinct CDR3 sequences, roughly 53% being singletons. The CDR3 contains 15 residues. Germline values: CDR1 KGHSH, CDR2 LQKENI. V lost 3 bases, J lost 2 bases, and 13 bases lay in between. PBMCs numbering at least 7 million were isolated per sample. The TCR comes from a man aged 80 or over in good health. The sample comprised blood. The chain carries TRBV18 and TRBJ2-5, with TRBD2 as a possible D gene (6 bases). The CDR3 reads CASSPGGRGQETQYF. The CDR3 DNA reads TGTGCCAGCTCACCTGGGGGGAGAGGACAAGAGACCCAGTACTTC. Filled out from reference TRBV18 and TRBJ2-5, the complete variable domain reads NAGVMQNPRHLVRRRGQEARLRCSPMKGHSHVYWYRQLPEEGLKFMVYLQKENIIDESGMPKERFSAEFPKEGPSILRIQQVVRGDSAAYFCASSPGGRGQETQYFGPGTRLLVL.